This TCR beta chain was recorded in a study of CD8 T cells in ankylosing spondylitis. The study, taken as a whole, reports: According to the report, clones linked to the disease were significantly enriched in matched synovial fluid samples taken from ankylosing spondylitis patients. Disease-linked clones were CD8+ and relatively rare in peripheral blood.

TCRdb re-analysed the 5' RACE reads in MiXCR, keeping a single row per CDR3 protein. Of some 71,000 distinct CDR3 sequences listed, about 5% are singletons. The CDR3 totals 13 residues. Trimming shortened V by 5 bases and J by 0 bases, and 4 bases separated the two germline ends. Germline V gene sequence: CDR1 MDHEN, CDR2 SYDVKM. This clonotype showed up many times. The antigen is unknown. This clonotype was sampled from a male donor with ankylosing spondylitis or in good health (not recorded which). The chain uses TRBV28 and TRBJ1-4; no clear D. The sample comprised blood, either unsorted or a sorted T cell fraction (not recorded which). CDR3 region: CASSPPTNEKLFF. DNA for the CDR3: TGTGCCAGCAGTCCCCCAACTAATGAAAAACTGTTTTTT.